Presented here are 24 T cell receptor beta chains from one specimen sequenced in a study of blood T cells in healthy people across ages (dated by TCRdb to the mid-2010s). Library preparation was by 5' RACE. The run used an Illumina HiSeq 2500. The second PCR ran for roughly 7 to 11 cycles and used a J-beta primer mix along with a sample-barcoded 5' primer. The public reads were reprocessed in TCRdb via fastp at Q25 and MiXCR, keeping in-frame beta chains. CDR3 protein sequences are deduplicated, and each keeps its most common genes and DNA. This sample gives 650,000 to 900,000 distinct CDR3 sequences in total; around 62% of them show up just once. The ten largest clonotypes hold around 30% of the sample. The source material was blood. The receptor source for this set is a man younger than 40 in good health.

CDR3 coding DNA: TGTGCCAGCTCCCCAACGAAAGGCAGGGGAGAACCCAATGAGCAGTTCTTC. Protein: CASSPTKGRGEPNEQFF. This chain connects TRBV18 to TRBJ2-1, with D possibly TRBD1 on 6 matching bases. The germline gives CDR1 KGHSH, CDR2 LQKENI. V shed 6 bases and J shed 6 bases, with 24 bases lying between them. The CDR3 contains 17 residues.

The chain carries TRBV20-1 and TRBJ2-3, with a tentative D call TRBD2 (7 bases). V lost 6 bases to trimming and J lost 4 bases, with 26 bases between them. Germline V CDR1 and CDR2: DFQATT, SNEGSKA (reference sequence). This CDR3 comprises 17 residues. The CDR3 DNA is TGCAGTGCCACCGGGGGTGGCGGGGGCCATCCTTCAGATACGCAGTATTTT. It yields the protein CSATGGGGGHPSDTQYF.

This clonotype was detected only once. CDR3 sequence reads: CASSLDLRGGSSTDTQYF. CDR3 in DNA: TGTGCCAGCAGCTTAGATTTGCGGGGGGGGTCGAGCACAGATACGCAGTATTTT. This chain uses TRBV7-9 with TRBJ2-3; TRBD2 matches 9 bases. The V gene's germline CDR1 is SEHNR and CDR2 FQNEAQ (reference sequence). The CDR3 is made up of 18 amino acids. The V and J ends lost 1 base and 0 bases, in that order; junction bases with no gene match: 8. The variable domain in full, completed from reference TRBV7-9 and TRBJ2-3, reads DTGVSQNPRHKITKRGQNVTFRCDPISEHNRLYWYRQTLGQGPEFLTYFQNEAQLEKSRLLSDRFSAERPKGSFSTLEIQRTEQGDSAMYLCASSLDLRGGSSTDTQYFGPGTRLTVL.

V and J are TRBV4-2 and TRBJ2-1; D is ambiguous. In germline, CDR1 is LGHNA, CDR2 YNFKEQ. Trimming took off 1 base at V and 0 bases at J, with 13 bases between the two ends. This CDR3 spans 17 amino acids. The CDR3 region is CASSQGPGGGSYNEQFF. The CDR3, as DNA: TGTGCCAGCAGCCAAGGCCCCGGCGGTGGCTCCTACAATGAGCAGTTCTTC.

The rearrangement joins TRBV20-1 to TRBJ2-5, with 8 bases matching TRBD2. Germline V lookup: CDR1 DFQATT, CDR2 SNEGSKA (reference sequence). This CDR3 has 14 amino acids. The V gene end was trimmed by 6 bases and the J gene end by 11 bases; junction bases not matched to a gene: 17. This CDR3 reads CSALPRTSMYEQYF. CDR3 DNA sequence: TGCAGTGCCTTGCCCCGGACTAGCATGTATGAGCAGTACTTC.

In its sample, this clonotype was seen a few times. The chain carries TRBV5-1 and TRBJ2-3; tentative D call: TRBD2 (5 bases). Between the trimmed V and J ends, which lost 1 base and 0 bases, there was a span of 9 bases. Germline V gene data show CDR1 as SGHRS and CDR2 as YFSETQ. The CDR3 runs to 15 residues. The CDR3 loop is CASSLREASTDTQYF. In DNA, the CDR3 is TGCGCCAGCAGCTTGCGGGAAGCTAGCACAGATACGCAGTATTTT.

This chain connects TRBV9 to TRBJ2-2, with 10 bases identical to TRBD2. The CDR3 contains 17 residues. Trimming at V came to 0 bases and at J to 4 bases, leaving 6 bases not matched to a gene. Germline V gene sequence: CDR1 SGDLS, CDR2 YYNGEE. CDR3 nucleotide sequence: TGTGCCAGCAGCGTAGGGCCAGCGGGGGGGCTCACCGGGGAGCTGTTTTTT. Its protein product is CASSVGPAGGLTGELFF.

V and J are TRBV6-5 and TRBJ2-1; TRBD1 agrees at 7 bases. Germline loops: CDR1 MNHEY, CDR2 SVGAGI. The CDR3 runs to 14 residues. J gave up 8 bases and V 5 bases, and 9 bases lay outside the gene matches. The CDR3 sequence is CASSAEGAVDEQFF. In DNA form, the CDR3 reads TGTGCCAGCAGTGCCGAGGGGGCTGTCGATGAGCAGTTCTTC.

This chain connects TRBV7-3 to TRBJ2-1, with D uncertain. Germline V lookup: CDR1 SGHTA, CDR2 FQGTGA. Trimming pared 8 bases from V and 10 bases from J, leaving 18 bases between. The CDR3 runs 13 residues. The CDR3 loop is CASSQAYLLEQFF. The DNA for the CDR3 is TGTGCCAGCTCCCAGGCCTACCTACTCGAGCAGTTCTTC.

The chain links TRBV10-3 to TRBJ2-1; D is ambiguous. With 6 bases removed from V and 15 bases from J, the gap between germline ends came to 21 bases. Germline assignment: CDR1 ENHRY and CDR2 SYGVKD. CDR3 length: 13 amino acids. The CDR3 is CAIRTTVQPVLFF. In DNA, the CDR3 is TGTGCCATCAGAACGACGGTACAGCCAGTCCTGTTCTTC.

CDR3 DNA sequence: TGCGCCAGCAGCTTAAGCGGGGGACTAGAAGAGACCCAGTACTTC. Translated, it gives CASSLSGGLEETQYF. This sequence joins TRBV5-1 and TRBJ2-5, with 8 bases identical to TRBD2. V lost 2 bases, J lost 3 bases, and 6 bases stayed unmatched. This CDR3 region has 15 residues. The V gene's germline CDR1 is SGHRS and CDR2 YFSETQ. Full variable domain (rest looked up from reference TRBV5-1 and TRBJ2-5): KAGVTQTPRYLIKTRGQQVTLSCSPISGHRSVSWYQQTPGQGLQFLFEYFSETQRNKGNFPGRFSGRQFSNSRSEMNVSTLELGDSALYLCASSLSGGLEETQYFGPGTRLLVL.

The gene calls are TRBV5-1 and TRBJ2-7; the match to TRBD1 covers 10 bases. The CDR3 runs to 15 residues. Germline assignment: CDR1 SGHRS and CDR2 YFSETQ. V trimming: 3 bases; J trimming: 4 bases; junction bases outside the gene matches: 7. DNA for the CDR3: TGCGCCAGCAGCTCGTTGACAGGGGGCCCTTACGAGCAGTACTTC. Encoded protein: CASSSLTGGPYEQYF.

The V call is TRBV7-2, the J call TRBJ2-4; no clear D. Germline CDR1 reads SGHTA; CDR2 reads FQGNSA. Trimming shortened V by 5 bases and J by 5 bases, and 16 bases separated the two germline ends. The CDR3 runs 15 residues. The CDR3, as DNA: TGTGCCAGCAGCCCGGGTGGCAGCAGGCAAAACATTCAGTACTTC. Translating gives CASSPGGSRQNIQYF.

This chain uses TRBV6-5 with TRBJ2-5; tentative D call: TRBD1 (6 bases). Trimming pared 7 bases from V and 5 bases from J, leaving 17 bases between. This CDR3 contains 14 residues. Per germline, CDR1 MNHEY and CDR2 SVGAGI. DNA of the CDR3: TGTGCCAGCAACAAACAGGGTTCAAGGGAGACCCAGTACTTC. It specifies CASNKQGSRETQYF.

The chain uses TRBV9 and TRBJ2-5; D may be TRBD1 (5 bases). The J call is doubtful: the DNA matches TRBJ2-7 better. The germline V gene encodes CDR1 SGDLS and CDR2 YYNGEE. This CDR3 has 15 residues. For the CDR3, the DNA is TGTGCCAGCATACCATGGGGCAGAATGGTAGGCGAGCAGTACTTC. Translating gives CASIPWGRMVGEQYF.

This chain uses TRBV7-2 with TRBJ2-3; no definite D call. The CDR3 is made up of 15 amino acids. Germline V CDR1 and CDR2: SGHTA, FQGNSA. V lost 1 base and J 0 bases, leaving 8 bases between the germline ends. The CDR3 sequence is CASSLVSSSTDTQYF. The CDR3 nucleotides are TGTGCCAGCAGCTTAGTATCGTCGAGCACAGATACGCAGTATTTT.

V is TRBV6-2 or TRBV6-3 and J is TRBJ2-5, with 8 bases identical to TRBD2. Trimming at V came to 5 bases and at J to 5 bases, leaving 10 bases not matched to a gene. In germline, CDR1 is MNHEY, CDR2 SVGEGT. The CDR3 is made up of 15 amino acids. The CDR3 spells CASSGLALVRETQYF. In DNA, the CDR3 is TGTGCCAGCAGTGGACTAGCATTAGTAAGGGAGACCCAGTACTTC.

In this sample, this clonotype turned up a few times. The chain uses TRBV29-1 and TRBJ2-5; 12 bases match TRBD2. Germline lookup yields CDR1 SQVTM and CDR2 ANQGSEA. CDR3 length equals 14 residues. V shed 5 bases, J shed 2 bases, and the junction held 3 bases outside the gene matches. CDR3 in DNA: TGCAGCGTTCCAACTAGCGGGGGGCAAGAGACCCAGTACTTC. Amino acids: CSVPTSGGQETQYF. Full variable domain (outside the CDR3, taken from reference TRBV29-1 and TRBJ2-5): SAVISQKPSRDICQRGTSLTIQCQVDSQVTMMFWYRQQPGQSLTLIATANQGSEATYESGFVIDKFPISRPNLTFSTLTVSNMSPEDSSIYLCSVPTSGGQETQYFGPGTRLLVL.

V is TRBV7-9 and J is TRBJ2-7; D may be TRBD1 (6 bases). The V end lost 6 bases, the J end lost 3 bases, and 12 bases lay between the germline ends. Germline V gene data show CDR1 as SEHNR and CDR2 as FQNEAQ (reference sequence). The CDR3 runs to 13 residues. The CDR3 reads CASSPDRVYEQYF. CDR3 nucleotides: TGTGCCAGCAGTCCGGACAGAGTCTACGAGCAGTACTTC. Together with reference TRBV7-9 and TRBJ2-7, the CDR3 gives the full variable domain: DTGVSQNPRHKITKRGQNVTFRCDPISEHNRLYWYRQTLGQGPEFLTYFQNEAQLEKSRLLSDRFSAERPKGSFSTLEIQRTEQGDSAMYLCASSPDRVYEQYFGPGTRLTVT.

This clonotype was seen a few times. This rearrangement joins TRBV4-1 to TRBJ2-6; a possible D gene is TRBD1 (5 bases). V lost 3 bases, J lost 0 bases, and 9 bases lay in between. The CDR3 covers 16 residues. CDR1 is MGHRA and CDR2 is YSYEKL in the germline V gene. The CDR3 DNA follows: TGCGCCAGCAGCCACAGGGTCCGCTCTGGGGCCAACGTCCTGACTTTC. This encodes CASSHRVRSGANVLTF.

This CDR3 reads CASRRMTSGGNNEQFF. The DNA of the CDR3 is TGTGCCAGCAGGCGAATGACTAGCGGGGGGAACAATGAGCAGTTCTTC. This chain uses TRBV5-5 with TRBJ2-1; TRBD2 agrees at 13 bases. The CDR3 covers 16 residues. Germline assignment: CDR1 SGHKS and CDR2 YYEKEE (reference sequence). Trimming took 5 bases from V and 5 from J; bases not matched to a gene: 7.

The V and J genes are TRBV5-1 and TRBJ2-4; weak D call: TRBD1 (6 bases). Near its end, the DNA agrees better with TRBJ2-5, so the J call may be wrong. The CDR3 has 14 residues. Germline V gene lookup returns CDR1 SGHRS and CDR2 YFSETQ. The CDR3 region has the DNA TGCGCCAGCAGCCGGGACACCGATCAAGAGACCCAGTACTTC. The encoded protein is CASSRDTDQETQYF.

The chain is built from TRBV20-1 and TRBJ2-5, with 9 positions matching TRBD2. The J call could be wrong; TRBJ2-7 is a better fit for the DNA end. From germline, CDR1 is DFQATT and CDR2 SNEGSKA (reference sequence). CDR3 length equals 16 residues. CDR3 residues: CSARSPERGVLREQYF. DNA of the CDR3: TGCAGTGCTAGGTCCCCCGAGCGGGGGGTCCTTCGCGAGCAGTACTTC.

This clonotype has only a few counts. This chain connects TRBV7-8 to TRBJ1-5; the D gene is possibly TRBD1 (6 bases). CDR1 and CDR2 (germline): SGHVS, FQNEAQ. Trimming stripped 6 bases from V and 0 bases from J, with 12 bases between. CDR3 length: 15 residues. This chain's CDR3 is CASRLYRDSNQPQHF. CDR3 bases: TGTGCCAGCAGGCTATACAGGGATAGCAATCAGCCCCAGCATTTT.